The 4 T cell receptor beta chains below all came from one sample that was sequenced in a study of memory CD4+ T cells and cytomegalovirus serostatus. Single viable CD3+CD4+CD8-CD45RO+ cells were sorted as the memory CD4+ T cells. Assay: immunoSEQ multiplex PCR; the TCRdb copy retains only in-frame clones and omits some. The sample lists over 60,000 clones; approximately 85% were seen once. Specimen: memory CD4+ T cells from blood. These receptors all stem from an adult in good health and CMV-seronegative.

V gene TRBV4-1 combines with J gene TRBJ1-3; tentative D call: TRBD1 (5 bases). V lost 4 bases, J lost 9 bases, and 22 bases lay in between. This CDR3 region has 16 residues. Germline V CDR1 and CDR2: MGHRA, YSYEKL. The CDR3 sequence is CASSPSAGGVGSTIYF. The DNA of the CDR3 is TGCGCCAGCAGCCCCTCAGCGGGAGGGGTAGGTAGCACCATATATTTT.

The chain recombines TRBV5-4 with TRBJ2-3; 9 bases are a match to TRBD2. V was pared by 1 base and J by 6 bases, with 6 bases of the junction left unmatched. Germline lookup yields CDR1 SGHNT and CDR2 YYREEE (reference sequence). The CDR3 totals 15 residues. The CDR3 coding sequence is TGTGCCAGCAGCTTGAAGCGGGGGGCAACGGATACGCAGTATTTT. This gives the protein CASSLKRGATDTQYF.

The table lists this clone with a few counts. J is TRBJ1-1 and V is TRBV6-1, with D possibly TRBD1 on 5 matching bases. Germline V gives CDR1 MNHNS, CDR2 SASEGT. V was clipped by 6 bases and J by 1 base, with 12 bases between them. The CDR3 is 14 residues long. The CDR3, as DNA: TGTGCCAGCAGACGGGGGGAGGCGAACACTGAAGCTTTCTTT. Amino acids: CASRRGEANTEAFF.

The chain couples TRBV19 to TRBJ1-5; D not certain. The V end lost 10 bases, the J end lost 7 bases, and 17 bases lay between the germline ends. CDR1 and CDR2 from the germline V gene are LNHDA and SQIVND (reference sequence). This CDR3 has 13 residues. In nucleotides, the CDR3 is TGTGCCACTGGTGGGAGGGCAAGGCAGCCCCAGCATTTT. It specifies CATGGRARQPQHF.